The clone carrying this T cell receptor beta chain showed up just a few times. Its cognate antigen is unknown. The record originates from a study of siplizumab effects on memory and regulatory T cells. The authors kept the mixed lymphocyte reaction cells in coculture at 37°C for six to seven days. Profiling relied on immunoSEQ multiplex PCR, and the TCRdb table lists in-frame clones only, not all of them. The table records over 7,500 clones, roughly 40% of them present only once. Overall study results and limits: The drug siplizumab significantly decreased the alloreactive sequences that could be traced to unstimulated CD4+ memory cells. Apparently more diverse than memory cells, naive T cells also seemed major alloresponse contributors.

V was clipped by 2 bases and J by 4 bases, with 8 bases between them. The germline V gene has CDR1 SGHNT and CDR2 YENEEA. The CDR3 runs to 14 residues. Material for sequencing was CFSE-low (dividing) CD4+ T cells sorted from an allogeneic mixed lymphocyte reaction. J is TRBJ2-2 and V is TRBV11-3; D may be TRBD2 (6 bases). This TCR derives from a human donor in good health; the cells came from an allogeneic mixed lymphocyte reaction. The CDR3 coding sequence is TGTGCCAGCAGCTTATCGGGACTCACCGGGGAGCTGTTTTTT. Translated, it gives CASSLSGLTGELFF. Supplemented by reference TRBV11-3 and TRBJ2-2, the full variable domain reads EAGVVQSPRYKIIEKKQPVAFWCNPISGHNTLYWYLQNLGQGPELLIRYENEEAVDDSQLPKDRFSAERLKGVDSTLKIQPAELGDSAVYLCASSLSGLTGELFFGEGSRLTVL.